The sequence of this T cell receptor (beta chain) was determined in a study of T cell responses to AZD1222 COVID-19 vaccine. Overall study context: Second doses at about 4 or about 12 weeks were pooled. The study's findings and limits: Spike was spanned by vaccine-associated CD4 TCRs, with dominance at 160-218 and 743-854. Reports say nearly half of spike-specific TCRs go after unmutated variant regions. Two doses of AZD1222 preceded a rise in Spike-specific TCR breadth and depth.

The length of the CDR3 is 12 residues. V was shortened by 10 bases and J by 7 bases, with 17 bases between the two germline ends. Germline V lookup: CDR1 MRHNA, CDR2 SNTAGT. Sequencing used immunoSEQ multiplex PCR; TCRdb keeps in-frame clones, though not all of them. The sample lists approximately 120,000 clones, approximately 88% occurring once. Comments on this clone: Its antigen is currently unknown.

This specimen consisted of peripheral blood, obtained on day 0 of AZD1222 vaccination. The sequence was collected from an adult in good health. This chain connects TRBV6-4 to TRBJ2-7, with D uncertain. CDR3 region: CAIRRTLWEQYF. DNA of the CDR3: TGTGCCATAAGAAGGACCCTCTGGGAGCAGTACTTC.